What follows are 14 T cell receptor beta chains derived from one specimen sequenced in a study of T cell repertoires in cytomegalovirus infection. Using its own MiXCR run on the reads, TCRdb lists one record per CDR3 protein. The sample carries tens of thousands of distinct CDR3 sequences, 15% to 25% recorded once. These TCRs are of unknown antigen specificity. Sample: CD8+ T cells from cultured PBMCs, taken from culture after CMV antigen stimulation. These receptors were collected from a human donor in good health (CMV status not recorded). Some clones in this sample may be carry-over from other donors' samples.

This clonotype appeared a few times. V and J are TRBV7-9 and TRBJ2-7, with TRBD2 matching over 7 bases. Germline V CDR1 and CDR2: SEHNR, FQNEAQ (reference sequence). The length of the CDR3 is 18 residues. The ends lost 4 bases at V and 0 bases at J; junction bases unmatched: 15. As DNA, the CDR3 is TGTGCCAGCAGCTCGATTAGGCCCGGGGGGAAGCACTCCTACGAGCAGTACTTC. It codes for CASSSIRPGGKHSYEQYF.

In its sample, this clonotype was seen a few times. The J gene is TRBJ2-2, the V gene TRBV7-3; 9 nucleotides line up with TRBD2. This CDR3 comprises 16 residues. The ends lost 5 bases at V and 6 bases at J; junction bases unmatched: 10. Germline CDR1 is SGHTA and CDR2 is FQGTGA. The CDR3 is CASSPDSGSRAGELFF. CDR3 nucleotide sequence: TGTGCCAGCAGCCCAGATAGCGGGAGCCGTGCCGGGGAGCTGTTTTTT.

This clonotype was counted only a few times. Here the CDR3 DNA reads TGTGCCAGCAGGCCGAGACAGGGGGTTCCCACCGGGGAGCTGTTTTTT. Translated: CASRPRQGVPTGELFF. This chain joins TRBV12-3 or TRBV12-4 and TRBJ2-2; 9 bases are shared with TRBD1. The CDR3 is made up of 16 amino acids. V lost 6 bases to trimming and J lost 4 bases; unmatched junction nucleotides: 9.

This clonotype was observed a handful of times. The rearrangement uses TRBV7-2 and TRBJ2-7, with 14 bases lining up with TRBD2. With V trimmed by 3 bases and J by 5 bases, 12 bases remained unmatched. This CDR3 spans 18 amino acids. Germline V CDR1 and CDR2: SGHTA, FQGNSA. CDR3 in DNA: TGTGCCAGCAGCTTCGGACGCTCGGGACTAGCGGGAGCAAACGAGCAGTACTTC. It codes for CASSFGRSGLAGANEQYF.

To note about this clonotype: The conserved final phenylalanine or tryptophan is absent from the CDR3, which likely points to a read error. This chain links TRBV5-6 with TRBJ2-7, with 8 positions matching TRBD2. The CDR3 spans 15 residues. Germline CDR1 SGHDT, CDR2 YYEEEE. V trimming: 0 bases; J trimming: 2 bases; junction bases outside the gene matches: 4. This chain's CDR3 is CASSLVRREAYEQYL. The CDR3, as DNA: TGTGCCAGCAGCTTGGTGCGGCGGGAGGCCTACGAGCAGTACTTA.

The gene calls are TRBV7-6 and TRBJ1-2, with D perhaps TRBD1 (5 bases). The length of the CDR3 is 18 residues. Germline V gene sequence: CDR1 SGHVS, CDR2 FNYEAQ. Trimming left V 2 bases short and J 1 base short, with 20 bases between. CDR3 amino acids: CASSLNAGEWGNNYGYTF. In DNA form, the CDR3 reads TGTGCCAGCAGCTTAAACGCGGGGGAGTGGGGGAATAACTATGGCTACACCTTC. Combining the CDR3 with reference TRBV7-6 and TRBJ1-2 gives the whole variable domain GAGVSQSPRYKVTKRGQDVALRCDPISGHVSLYWYRQALGQGPEFLTYFNYEAQQDKSGLPNDRFSAERPEGSISTLTIQRTEQRDSAMYRCASSLNAGEWGNNYGYTFGSGTRLTVV.

J is TRBJ1-5 and V is TRBV6-2 or TRBV6-3; 7 nucleotides align to TRBD1. The CDR3 has 16 amino acids. The V gene end was trimmed by 5 bases and the J gene end by 0 bases; junction bases not matched to a gene: 7. Germline V gene sequence: CDR1 MNHEY, CDR2 SVGEGT. The CDR3 sequence: CASSRDSRYSNQPQHF. In DNA form, the CDR3 reads TGTGCCAGCAGTCGGGACAGCCGTTATAGCAATCAGCCCCAGCATTTT.

This clonotype was seen a handful of times. This rearrangement joins TRBV7-2 to TRBJ2-1; 8 nucleotides align to TRBD1. The CDR3 length is 15 residues. Germline V gene data show CDR1 as SGHTA and CDR2 as FQGNSA. Germline trimming cut 3 bases from V and 4 bases from J; bases unmatched to any gene: 5. The CDR3 DNA follows: TGTGCCAGCAGCTTCAAGACAGGGGAATACAATGAGCAGTTCTTC. Protein product: CASSFKTGEYNEQFF.

This clonotype is labeled medium-sized. The gene calls are TRBV11-2 and TRBJ2-7; D is unresolved. This CDR3 region has 12 residues. V lost 5 bases and J lost 7, with 12 bases in between. Germline V lookup: CDR1 SGHAT, CDR2 FQNNGV. CDR3 sequence (DNA): TGTGCCAGCAGCCCGACACGTGGAGAGCAGTACTTC. Translation gives CASSPTRGEQYF.

This clonotype turned up a few times. V gene TRBV6-8 combines with J gene TRBJ1-2; no reliable D call. Trimming took off 7 bases at V and 3 bases at J, with 12 bases between the two ends. The CDR3 contains 13 residues. CDR1 is MNHGY and CDR2 is SAAAGT in the germline V gene. Here the CDR3 DNA reads TGTGCCAGCAAGCCTGATTGGGACTATGGCTACACCTTC. Amino acids: CASKPDWDYGYTF.

V usage is TRBV14 and J usage is TRBJ1-5; no firm D call. Germline V CDR1 and CDR2: SGHDN, FVKESK. This CDR3 is built from 13 residues. The V end was cut by 4 bases, the J end by 9 bases, with 13 bases between. As DNA, the CDR3 is TGTGCCAGCAGCCGGCACAGAGTTGGGCCCCAGCATTTT. As protein: CASSRHRVGPQHF. The full variable domain, rest sourced from reference TRBV14 and TRBJ1-5, is EAGVTQFPSHSVIEKGQTVTLRCDPISGHDNLYWYRRVMGKEIKFLLHFVKESKQDESGMPNNRFLAERTGGTYSTLKVQPAELEDSGVYFCASSRHRVGPQHFGDGTRLSIL.

This clonotype was seen a few times. The chain links TRBV7-6 to TRBJ2-7; D could derive from TRBD1 or TRBD2 (5 bases each). This CDR3 is built from 16 residues. Deletions cut 5 bases from V and 2 bases from J, with 19 bases between. Germline V lookup: CDR1 SGHVS, CDR2 FNYEAQ. Here the CDR3 reads CASSPPWSRDPYEQYF. DNA of the CDR3: TGTGCCAGCAGCCCTCCATGGAGCAGGGACCCCTACGAGCAGTACTTC.

The chain uses TRBV20-1 and TRBJ1-2, with 7 bases aligning to TRBD1. Losses at the gene ends were 7 bases for V and 7 bases for J; bases not matched to a gene: 12. Germline V lookup: CDR1 DFQATT, CDR2 SNEGSKA (reference sequence). The CDR3 sequence is 13 residues long. In DNA, the CDR3 is TGCAGTGTCAACCCCCGGGACAGAGGTGGCTACACCTTC. It is translated as CSVNPRDRGGYTF.

The chain couples TRBV28 to TRBJ2-7; D ambiguous. CDR1 is MDHEN and CDR2 is SYDVKM in the germline V gene. The V and J ends lost 6 bases and 3 bases respectively, with 18 bases between them. The CDR3 runs to 15 residues. CDR3 protein: CASRPYRSVLYEQYF. For the CDR3, the DNA is TGTGCCAGCAGGCCGTACCGATCCGTTCTCTACGAGCAGTACTTC. Full variable domain (rest looked up from reference TRBV28 and TRBJ2-7): DVKVTQSSRYLVKRTGEKVFLECVQDMDHENMFWYRQDPGLGLRLIYFSYDVKMKEKGDIPEGYSVSREKKERFSLILESASTNQTSMYLCASRPYRSVLYEQYFGPGTRLTVT.